These T cell receptor beta chains were read from a single sample in a study of OX40 agonist ivuxolimab in advanced cancers. TCRdb keeps only in-frame clones here, not all; method: immunoSEQ multiplex PCR. The sample yields about 30,000 clones, approximately 81% seen once. The material was CD4+ or CD8+ T cells sorted from blood, obtained in a trial of the OX40 agonist ivuxolimab. These TCRs come from an adult with an advanced solid tumor such as melanoma, head and neck, liver or kidney cancer. CDR3s leave out the opening cysteine and the closing phenylalanine or tryptophan.

length: 13
V: TRBV27
CDR3: ASSLGVRADEKLF

length: 15
V: TRBV9
CDR3: ASSFSGALGYTDTQY

length: 12
V: TRBV6-1
CDR3: ASSSTGPGSEQY

length: 14
V: TRBV7-3
CDR3: ASSPSGRASYNEQF

length: 11
V: TRBV27
CDR3: ASSLGGGNEQY

length: 11
V: TRBV7-9
CDR3: ASSPRTDYGYT

length: 11
V: TRBV11-2
CDR3: ASSARDWDEQY

length: 14
V: TRBV28
CDR3: ASSPGTGGVTDTQY

length: 12
V: TRBV6-1
CDR3: ASSERWDNTEAF

length: 13
V: TRBV25-1
CDR3: ASSEFRGSAYEQY

length: 11
V: TRBV6-6
CDR3: ASSYIEADTQY

length: 15
V: TRBV4-3
CDR3: ASSQDETGANTDTQY

length: 12
V: TRBV9
CDR3: ASSPRLNTDTQY

length: 18
V: TRBV4-2
CDR3: ASSQDYWSGGTPTTDTQY

length: 14
V: TRBV27
CDR3: ASSFDPHRGNSPLH

length: 13
V: TRBV28
CDR3: ASSLALAVAWEQY

length: 12
V: TRBV4-1
CDR3: ASSQGGGAETQY

length: 10
V: TRBV6-5
CDR3: ASSYSGNEAF

length: 10
V: TRBV4-1
CDR3: ASSHPPNEQF

length: 13
V: TRBV27
CDR3: ASSPGTSGRGEQF

length: 13
V: TRBV28
CDR3: ASSFLSSVVYEQY

length: 9
V: TRBV4-2
CDR3: ASSQGQKAF

length: 11
V: TRBV5-4
CDR3: ASSFPSTDTQY

length: 12
V: TRBV5-1
CDR3: ASRPGIGGTEAF